This T cell receptor beta chain was captured by sequencing in a study of blood T cell repertoires in COVID-19 (dated by TCRdb to the early 2020s). Regarding the study in general: Collaborator samples came from the United States, Italy and Spain and covered acute and convalescent phases of COVID-19. The material from the prospective study consisted of cDNA or gDNA derived from T cells, B-cell-depleted T cells, or PBMCs. The dataset comprised deeply sampled blood TCRbeta repertoires from subjects exposed to, actively infected with, or recovered from COVID-19. A freely available public database, intended as a resource for researchers studying the immune response to SARS-CoV-2, is where the repertoires were released. The samples were drawn from two sources: the first 160 participants of the ongoing ImmuneRACE study, and 1,000 to 1,500 subjects contributed by 6 global collaborators. A de-identified subject ID, COVID-19 status, age in years and sex were almost always included in the sample metadata. Where HLA class I and class II types were available, the types were taken from metadata supplied by the sample provider, not from assay-based typing.

From a lookup of the germline V gene, CDR1 and CDR2 are KGHSH and LQKENI. The CDR3 measures 14 amino acids from cysteine to phenylalanine. CDR3 DNA is the only sequence kept; it has 42 bases, read in frame from the first base. Trimming removed 3 bases from V and 1 base from J, leaving 7 bases between the germline ends. Results and caveats for the whole study, not just this receptor: The amount of clinical and demographic metadata varied by source and participant and was provided uncurated.

Enrolling through a virtual design, the prospective study's participants ranged in age from roughly 18 to 89 years and lived across approximately 25 United States geographic areas. In the prospective study, cohorts were assigned on the basis of participant-reported clinical history obtained from a screening survey and a study questionnaire. Recovered participants in ImmuneRACE Cohort 3 were defined as having two consecutive negative NP/OP PCR tests, clearance from a healthcare professional, or resolution of symptoms. Mobile phlebotomists in the prospective study collected whole blood, serum and a nasopharyngeal or oropharyngeal swab from every participant. Prospective study participants could optionally give additional blood draws and questionnaires over an approximately two-month period. Blood samples from the prospective study were shipped frozen or at room temperature prior to DNA extraction.

TCRbeta CDR3 regions were amplified from genomic DNA using the immunoSEQ Assay, a bias-controlled multiplex PCR. The study's own analysis went as follows. The number of nucleated cells in each sample was estimated by amplification of reference gene primers within the assay. To quantify the absolute abundance of each unique TCRbeta CDR3 rearrangement, sequence reads were collapsed and filtered. For each sample, productive Simpson clonality was calculated as the square root of Simpson's diversity index over productive rearrangements. The table was pulled from immuneACCESS by TCRdb, which kept in-frame rearrangements only. Such tables lose some clones; where checked, under half of the loss comes from unresolved V genes, and the rest has no known cause. The DNA gave D and trimming, while V, J and clone size come from that table. The sample profile shows about 380,000 clones; 88% of them were found once. Approximately 1.2% of the sample is taken by the ten largest.

Worth noting for this clone: No antigen is known for it. No base quality information exists; no much larger clone differs at one position.

This TCR was recovered from a woman aged 18 to 35 who had recovered from COVID-19. This chain joins TRBV18 to TRBJ1-3; the best D guess is TRBD1, with 5 bases matching. Sequencing used PBMCs or T cells enriched from blood (not recorded which). The sequenced DNA: TGTGCCAGCTCACCCGGGACTTCTGGAAACACCATATATTTT. It translates to CASSPGTSGNTIYF.